One and the same sample provided the 25 T cell receptor beta chains below, sequenced in a study of shared clonotypes between healthy human individuals. Profiling relied on immunoSEQ multiplex PCR, and the TCRdb table lists in-frame clones only, not all of them. The table has approximately 710,000 clones, about 90% seen once. The source material was memory CD8+ T cells from PBMCs. Subset of the sample: CD45RO+ cells pooled with CCR7-negative TemRA cells. The receptors stem from a man younger than 30 in good health. Some clones in this sample may be carry-over from other donors' samples.

This chain links TRBV6-5 with TRBJ2-3; D unresolved. The CDR3 consists of 12 residues. Germline-derived CDR1 and CDR2 are MNHEY and SVGAGI. V was trimmed by 4 bases and J by 5 bases, leaving 7 bases between them. As DNA, the CDR3 is TGTGCCAGCAGTTCCGCTCTAGATACGCAGTATTTT. Its translation is CASSSALDTQYF.

CDR3 coding DNA: TGCAGCGTTAGGGACAGGCCTACCTACGAGCAGTACTTC. As protein: CSVRDRPTYEQYF. V is TRBV29-1 and J is TRBJ2-7, with 8 bases lining up with TRBD1. Germline CDR1 and CDR2: SQVTM and ANQGSEA. J lost 2 bases, V lost 5 bases, and 5 bases had no gene match. The CDR3 contains 13 residues.

This chain joins TRBV7-9 and TRBJ2-1; 14 bases align to TRBD2. Looked up from germline, CDR1 is SEHNR and CDR2 is FQNEAQ (reference sequence). Losses at the gene ends were 2 bases for V and 9 bases for J; bases not matched to a gene: 6. The CDR3 covers 16 residues. CDR3 DNA sequence: TGTGCCAGCAGCTTATGGGGACTAGCGGGAGTGGGTGAGCAGTTCTTC. It encodes CASSLWGLAGVGEQFF.

The V and J genes are TRBV27 and TRBJ1-4; TRBD1 is a possible D gene (5 bases). The germline gives CDR1 MNHEY, CDR2 SMNVEV (reference sequence). CDR3 length: 13 residues. Trimming stripped 3 bases from V and 8 bases from J, with 10 bases between. CDR3 coding DNA: TGTGCCAGCAGTTTTCGGACACTAGAAAAACTGTTTTTT. Its translation is CASSFRTLEKLFF. Full variable domain (rest looked up from reference TRBV27 and TRBJ1-4): EAQVTQNPRYLITVTGKKLTVTCSQNMNHEYMSWYRQDPGLGLRQIYYSMNVEVTDKGDVPEGYKVSRKEKRNFPLILESPSPNQTSLYFCASSFRTLEKLFFGSGTQLSVL.

The gene calls are TRBV29-1 and TRBJ2-1; TRBD1 matches 10 bases. This CDR3 spans 15 amino acids. Germline-derived CDR1 and CDR2 are SQVTM and ANQGSEA. The junction had 6 bases not matched to a gene; V was cut back by 4 bases and J by 3 bases. CDR3 sequence reads: CSVGGTGARYNEQFF. The CDR3, as DNA: TGCAGCGTTGGAGGGACAGGGGCCCGCTACAATGAGCAGTTCTTC.

The chain has TRBV2 and TRBJ1-1; weak D call: TRBD1 (6 bases). From germline, CDR1 is SNHLY and CDR2 FYNNEI. This CDR3 has 14 amino acids. Deletions cut 4 bases from V and 4 bases from J, with 13 bases between. Here the CDR3 DNA reads TGTGCCAGCAGTGCCTGGGACACCATCACTGAAGCTTTCTTT. It encodes CASSAWDTITEAFF.

J is TRBJ1-2 and V is TRBV7-9; TRBD1 is a possible D gene (5 bases). The CDR3 totals 12 residues. The germline V gene encodes CDR1 SEHNR and CDR2 FQNEAQ (reference sequence). V was trimmed by 5 bases and J by 8 bases, leaving 12 bases between them. CDR3 amino acids: CASSPGPRGYTF. For the CDR3, the DNA is TGTGCCAGCAGCCCGGGACCCCGGGGCTACACCTTC. The whole variable domain, remainder taken from reference TRBV7-9 and TRBJ1-2, is DTGVSQNPRHKITKRGQNVTFRCDPISEHNRLYWYRQTLGQGPEFLTYFQNEAQLEKSRLLSDRFSAERPKGSFSTLEIQRTEQGDSAMYLCASSPGPRGYTFGSGTRLTVV.

The chain uses TRBV10-3 and TRBJ2-6; tentatively, D is TRBD1 (7 bases). Looked up from germline, CDR1 is ENHRY and CDR2 is SYGVKD. This CDR3 region has 20 residues. Trimming took off 1 base at V and 0 bases at J, with 19 bases between the two ends. The CDR3 region has the DNA TGTGCCATCAGTGAGTTCAACTTGCAGGGGGGAAACTCTGGGGCCAACGTCCTGACTTTC. It yields the protein CAISEFNLQGGNSGANVLTF.

This chain's CDR3 is CASSQDSPIPMGERNYEQYF. Written as DNA, the CDR3 is TGCGCCAGCAGCCAAGATTCCCCCATCCCCATGGGGGAGCGGAACTACGAGCAGTACTTC. The genes are TRBV4-3 and TRBJ2-5, with D perhaps being TRBD1 or TRBD2 (5 bases each). Gene TRBJ2-7 matches the end of the DNA better, so the J call may be wrong. This CDR3 comprises 20 residues. Germline V gives CDR1 LGHNA, CDR2 YSLEER.

The rearrangement joins TRBV28 to TRBJ2-2, with TRBD1 as a possible D gene (6 bases). The CDR3 is 21 amino acids. The germline V gene encodes CDR1 MDHEN and CDR2 SYDVKM. Between the trimmed V and J ends, which lost 3 bases and 3 bases, there was a span of 29 bases. The CDR3 sequence is CASSFPRDTAGQGIDTGELFF. The CDR3 DNA sequence: TGTGCCAGCAGTTTTCCCCGGGACACCGCCGGTCAGGGGATAGACACCGGGGAGCTGTTTTTT.

The J gene is TRBJ2-7, the V gene TRBV5-4; TRBD1 is a possible D gene (5 bases). Germline CDR1 reads SGHNT; CDR2 reads YYREEE (reference sequence). V was trimmed by 5 bases and J by 0 bases, leaving 18 bases between them. The CDR3 is 16 amino acids. The CDR3 coding sequence is TGTGCCAGCAGGCCGCAAGGGGCGGCTCCCTCCTACGAGCAGTACTTC. Amino acids: CASRPQGAAPSYEQYF.

The sample holds one count of this clone. The chain couples TRBV5-1 to TRBJ2-2; D is unresolved. CDR1 is SGHRS, CDR2 YFSETQ, per germline. V was shortened by 0 bases and J by 6 bases, with 9 bases between the two germline ends. This CDR3 is built from 14 residues. CDR3 residues: CASSLGVGPGELFF. DNA for the CDR3: TGCGCCAGCAGCTTGGGGGTAGGGCCCGGGGAGCTGTTTTTT.

The J gene is TRBJ1-1, the V gene TRBV10-3, with 7 bases fitting TRBD1. The V segment lost 2 bases and the J segment 1 base; nucleotides outside the gene matches: 1. The CDR3 extends over 14 amino acids. From germline, CDR1 is ENHRY and CDR2 SYGVKD. The CDR3 protein is CAISENRGNTEAFF. Written as DNA, the CDR3 is TGTGCCATCAGTGAGAACAGGGGGAACACTGAAGCTTTCTTT.

The CDR3 loop reads CASSIGGQALYGYTF. In nucleotides, the CDR3 is TGTGCCAGTAGTATAGGCGGACAGGCGCTCTATGGCTACACCTTC. The chain has TRBV19 and TRBJ1-2; 7 positions agree with TRBD1. This CDR3 is 15 amino acids long. Trimming at V came to 1 base and at J to 4 bases, leaving 6 bases not matched to a gene. Germline values: CDR1 LNHDA, CDR2 SQIVND (reference sequence).

There are a few counts of this clone. The genes are TRBV29-1 and TRBJ1-1; D not certain. CDR1 and CDR2 from the germline V gene are SQVTM and ANQGSEA. V was shortened by 0 bases and J by 0 bases, with 8 bases between the two germline ends. The CDR3 has 14 residues. The DNA for the CDR3 is TGCAGCGTTGAAGATGGGCAGATGAACACTGAAGCTTTCTTT. This codes for CSVEDGQMNTEAFF.

The rearrangement uses TRBV6-1 and TRBJ1-5, with no clear D. Trimming took off 1 base at V and 2 bases at J, with 6 bases between the two ends. Germline V CDR1 and CDR2: MNHNS, SASEGT. This CDR3 contains 14 residues. The CDR3 loop reads CASSEGKGNQPQHF. CDR3 DNA sequence: TGTGCCAGCAGTGAAGGTAAGGGCAATCAGCCCCAGCATTTT.

This clone was counted once. The chain carries TRBV5-6 and TRBJ2-1; D is possibly TRBD2 (6 bases). CDR1 SGHDT and CDR2 YYEEEE come from the germline V gene. The CDR3 runs 15 residues. V was pared by 0 bases and J by 8 bases, with 15 bases between. CDR3 coding DNA: TGTGCCAGCAGCTTGGCCGTGGCCGGGAGCCATGAGCAGTTCTTC. This translates into CASSLAVAGSHEQFF.

This clone was seen a few times. The chain uses TRBV28 and TRBJ2-7; D may be TRBD1 (6 bases). V shed 0 bases and J shed 3 bases, with 6 bases lying between them. CDR3 length: 13 residues. In germline, CDR1 is MDHEN, CDR2 SYDVKM. In DNA, the CDR3 is TGTGCCAGCAGTTTATGGACAGGCTACGAGCAGTACTTC. Protein sequence: CASSLWTGYEQYF.

The rearrangement links TRBV29-1 to TRBJ2-7, with TRBD2 identical over 9 bases. The CDR3 runs to 12 residues. From germline, CDR1 is SQVTM and CDR2 ANQGSEA. The trim removed 5 bases at V and 6 bases at J, leaving 5 bases unmatched. The chain's CDR3 is CSVIAGVFEQYF. CDR3 sequence (DNA): TGCAGCGTTATAGCGGGAGTATTCGAGCAGTACTTC.

The CDR3 bases are TGTGCCAGCAGCTTAGATCAGGGGACGGCAGATACGCAGTATTTT. This sequence encodes CASSLDQGTADTQYF. The chain combines TRBV7-8 with TRBJ2-3; a weak D match, TRBD1 (6 bases). This CDR3 comprises 15 residues. Trimming removed 1 base from V and 4 bases from J, with 12 bases in between. The germline CDR1 and CDR2 sequences are SGHVS and FQNEAQ.

This chain joins TRBV28 and TRBJ2-1; D ambiguous. The germline gives CDR1 MDHEN, CDR2 SYDVKM. Trimming left V 4 bases short and J 2 bases short, with 12 bases between. The CDR3 spans 15 residues. The CDR3 is CASSSKGPTYNEQFF. The CDR3 DNA follows: TGTGCCAGCAGTTCCAAAGGCCCCACCTACAATGAGCAGTTCTTC. The variable domain in full, with the rest retrieved from reference TRBV28 and TRBJ2-1, is DVKVTQSSRYLVKRTGEKVFLECVQDMDHENMFWYRQDPGLGLRLIYFSYDVKMKEKGDIPEGYSVSREKKERFSLILESASTNQTSMYLCASSSKGPTYNEQFFGPGTRLTVL.

V usage is TRBV13 and J usage is TRBJ2-7; the D gene is possibly TRBD1 (6 bases). V lost 3 bases, J lost 0 bases, and 9 bases lay in between. The CDR3 covers 14 residues. Germline loops: CDR1 PRHDT, CDR2 FYEKMQ (reference sequence). CDR3 sequence: CASSLDRFSYEQYF. In DNA form, the CDR3 reads TGTGCCAGCAGCTTGGACAGATTCTCCTACGAGCAGTACTTC.

The chain couples TRBV19 to TRBJ1-1; 9 nucleotides match TRBD1. CDR3 size: 16 residues. V lost 7 bases to trimming and J lost 0 bases; unmatched junction nucleotides: 9. Germline CDR1 LNHDA, CDR2 SQIVND (reference sequence). This CDR3 reads CASIRDREDMNTEAFF. The CDR3 DNA is TGTGCCAGTATTAGGGACAGGGAGGACATGAACACTGAAGCTTTCTTT. Complete variable domain (other parts from reference TRBV19 and TRBJ1-1): DGGITQSPKYLFRKEGQNVTLSCEQNLNHDAMYWYRQDPGQGLRLIYYSQIVNDFQKGDIAEGYSVSREKKESFPLTVTSAQKNPTAFYLCASIRDREDMNTEAFFGQGTRLTVV.

This clone has more than one count but fewer than ten. The chain has TRBV29-1 and TRBJ2-1; D unclear. Looked up from germline, CDR1 is SQVTM and CDR2 is ANQGSEA. The V gene lost 3 bases and the J gene lost 5 bases, with 8 bases spanning the gap. There are 12 residues in the CDR3. The chain's CDR3 is CSVEPANNEQFF. In nucleotides, the CDR3 is TGCAGCGTTGAGCCAGCGAACAATGAGCAGTTCTTC.

This CDR3 reads CASSPDGTSGNDEQFF. CDR3 nucleotide sequence: TGTGCCAGCAGCCCAGACGGGACTAGCGGGAACGATGAGCAGTTCTTC. This chain joins TRBV7-2 and TRBJ2-1; 13 positions match TRBD2. CDR1 is SGHTA and CDR2 is FQGNSA in the germline V gene. The CDR3 loop spans 16 amino acids. Trimming removed 5 bases from V and 8 bases from J; junction bases left unmatched: 9.